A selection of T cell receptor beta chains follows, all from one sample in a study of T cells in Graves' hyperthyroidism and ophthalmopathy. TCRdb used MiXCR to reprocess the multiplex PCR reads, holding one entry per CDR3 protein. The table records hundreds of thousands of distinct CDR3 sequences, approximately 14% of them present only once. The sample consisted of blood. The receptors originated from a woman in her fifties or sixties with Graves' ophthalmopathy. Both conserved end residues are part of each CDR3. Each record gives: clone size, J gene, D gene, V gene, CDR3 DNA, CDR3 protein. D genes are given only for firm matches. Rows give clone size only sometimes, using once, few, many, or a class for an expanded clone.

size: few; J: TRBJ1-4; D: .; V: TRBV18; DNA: TGTGCCAGCTCAATCCCGGCCCTACAGGAAAAACTGTTTTTT; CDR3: CASSIPALQEKLFF
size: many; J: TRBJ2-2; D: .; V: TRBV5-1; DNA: TGCGCCAGCAGCTTGGACAGGCCAAACACCGGGGAGCTGTTTTTT; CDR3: CASSLDRPNTGELFF
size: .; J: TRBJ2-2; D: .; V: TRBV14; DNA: TGTGCCAGCAGCCTCAACCCCGGGGGAACCACCGGGGAGCTGTTTTTT; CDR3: CASSLNPGGTTGELFF
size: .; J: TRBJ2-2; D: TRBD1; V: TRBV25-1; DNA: TGTGCCAGCAGTGAACGGCAGGGGGCCGCGAACACCGGGGAGCTGTTTTTT; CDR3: CASSERQGAANTGELFF
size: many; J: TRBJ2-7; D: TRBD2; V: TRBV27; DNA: TGTGCCAGCAGTAGCCCCTTAGCGGGAGTATCCGAGCAGTACTTC; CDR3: CASSSPLAGVSEQYF
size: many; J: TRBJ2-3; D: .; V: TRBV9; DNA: TGTGCCAGCAGCGTAGATCCAGGGAGGCGTACAGATACGCAGTATTTT; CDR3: CASSVDPGRRTDTQYF
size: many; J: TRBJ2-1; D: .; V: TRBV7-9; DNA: TGTGCCAGCAGCCCTCGCCGGTCCATGGGTGTGAATGAGCAGTTCTTC; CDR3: CASSPRRSMGVNEQFF
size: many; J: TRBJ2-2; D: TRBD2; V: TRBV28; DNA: TGTGCCAGCAGGTTTGGCGGGAGGAGGTCGAACACCGGGGAGCTGTTTTTT; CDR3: CASRFGGRRSNTGELFF
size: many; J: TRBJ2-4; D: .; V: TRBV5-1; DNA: TGCGCCAGCAGCTTGACAGACCGAGGGGCGAACATTCAGTACTTC; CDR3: CASSLTDRGANIQYF
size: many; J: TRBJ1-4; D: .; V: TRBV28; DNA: TGTGCCAGCAGTCCGACCCCCAAGAATGAAAAACTGTTTTTT; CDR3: CASSPTPKNEKLFF
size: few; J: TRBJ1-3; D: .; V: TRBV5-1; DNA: TGCGCCAGCAGCCAGACTCAGGGGACCTCTGGAAACACCATATATTTT; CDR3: CASSQTQGTSGNTIYF
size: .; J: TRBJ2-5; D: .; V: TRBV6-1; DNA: TGTGCCAGCAGTCTGAAAAAAAGGGGGACCCAGTACTTC; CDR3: CASSLKKRGTQYF
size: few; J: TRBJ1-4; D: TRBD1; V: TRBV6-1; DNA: TGTGCCAGCAGAAAGACAGGGGGGGTTGAAAAACTGTTTTTT; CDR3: CASRKTGGVEKLFF
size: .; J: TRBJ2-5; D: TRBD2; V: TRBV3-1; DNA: TGTGCCAGCAGCCAACGCCGGACTAGCGGGCGGGAAGAGACCCAGTACTTC; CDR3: CASSQRRTSGREETQYF
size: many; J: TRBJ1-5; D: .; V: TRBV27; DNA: TGTGCCAGCAGTTTATGGGGGTATAGCAATCAGCCCCAGCATTTT; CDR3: CASSLWGYSNQPQHF
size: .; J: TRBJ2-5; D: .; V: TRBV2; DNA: TGTGCCAGCAGTCTCCACAAGGGGGGTTTGGAGACCCAGTACTTC; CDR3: CASSLHKGGLETQYF
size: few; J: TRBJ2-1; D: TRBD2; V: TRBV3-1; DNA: TGTGCCAGCAGTTTAGCGGGGTGGAATGAGCAGTTCTTC; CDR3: CASSLAGWNEQFF
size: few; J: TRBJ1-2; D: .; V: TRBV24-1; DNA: TGTGCCACCAGCCCAGGGTTCGGCGGCTACACCTTC; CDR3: CATSPGFGGYTF
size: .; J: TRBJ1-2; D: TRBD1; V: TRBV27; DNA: TGTGCCAGCAGCCAAGACAGGGTACTCGGCTACACCTTC; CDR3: CASSQDRVLGYTF
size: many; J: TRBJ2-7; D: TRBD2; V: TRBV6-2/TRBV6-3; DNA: TGTGCCAGCAGTCAGCCACTCTGGACTAGCCCCGAGCAGTACTTC; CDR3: CASSQPLWTSPEQYF
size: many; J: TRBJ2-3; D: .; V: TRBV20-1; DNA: TGCAGTGGACGGGGACAAGACACAGATACGCAGTATTTT; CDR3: CSGRGQDTDTQYF